The 30 T cell receptor beta chains below all came from one sample that was sequenced in a study of OX40 agonist ivuxolimab in advanced cancers. Here immunoSEQ multiplex PCR was the method, and the copy in TCRdb shows in-frame clones only, minus some. Found here are 35,000 to 40,000 clones, more than 85% of them singletons; the top ten hold 2.4%. The sequences come from CD4+ or CD8+ T cells sorted from blood, collected in a trial of the OX40 agonist ivuxolimab. Receptors were obtained from an adult with an advanced solid tumor such as melanoma, head and neck, liver or kidney cancer.

The V gene is TRBV5-4, the J gene TRBJ2-5, with no clear D. Trimming stripped 2 bases from V and 5 bases from J, with 7 bases between. The germline CDR1 and CDR2 sequences are SGHNT and YYREEE (reference sequence). The CDR3 length is 12 residues. Written as DNA, the CDR3 is TGTGCCAGCAGCTTAGACTCGGAGACCCAGTACTTC. Its translation is CASSLDSETQYF. Full variable domain (missing parts from reference TRBV5-4 and TRBJ2-5): ETGVTQSPTHLIKTRGQQVTLRCSSQSGHNTVSWYQQALGQGPQFIFQYYREEENGRGNFPPRFSGLQFPNYSSELNVNALELDDSALYLCASSLDSETQYFGPGTRLLVL.

The chain is built from TRBV20-1 and TRBJ2-2; no clear D gene. V dropped 6 bases and J dropped 2 bases, with 4 bases sitting between them. Germline CDR1 DFQATT, CDR2 SNEGSKA (reference sequence). The length of the CDR3 is 11 residues. CDR3 nucleotide sequence: TGCAGTGCCCCTAACACCGGGGAGCTGTTTTTT. This codes for CSAPNTGELFF.

The genes are TRBV28 and TRBJ2-5, with D hard to call. The V gene's germline CDR1 is MDHEN and CDR2 SYDVKM. The CDR3 length is 12 residues. The V and J ends lost 7 bases and 5 bases respectively, with 11 bases between them. CDR3 in DNA: TGTGCCAGCACCTCCTCCAAGGAGACCCAGTACTTC. It translates to CASTSSKETQYF.

The chain employs TRBV5-4 and TRBJ2-7; D may be TRBD2 (6 bases). Germline CDR1 is SGHNT and CDR2 is YYREEE (reference sequence). The V gene lost 4 bases and the J gene lost 3 bases, with 8 bases spanning the gap. There are 12 residues in the CDR3. CDR3 protein: CASSNGGYEQYF. DNA of the CDR3: TGTGCCAGCAGCAACGGGGGCTACGAGCAGTACTTC.

The V call is TRBV7-3, the J call TRBJ2-6; no clear D. This CDR3 contains 15 residues. V was trimmed by 8 bases and J by 4 bases, leaving 15 bases between them. CDR1 and CDR2 from the germline V gene are SGHTA and FQGTGA. The CDR3 region is CASGPYNSGANVLTF. In nucleotides, the CDR3 is TGTGCCAGCGGACCATACAACTCCGGGGCCAACGTCCTGACTTTC.

The chain is built from TRBV5-6 and TRBJ1-1, with D tentatively TRBD1 (6 bases). The CDR3 is 17 residues long. Trimming stripped 0 bases from V and 0 bases from J, with 15 bases between. Germline-derived CDR1 and CDR2 are SGHDT and YYEEEE. The CDR3 DNA sequence: TGTGCCAGCAGCTTGGAGGGGGAATCCTACATGAACACTGAAGCTTTCTTT. Its translation is CASSLEGESYMNTEAFF.

This sequence joins TRBV5-6 and TRBJ2-1; maybe TRBD2 (6 bases). Per germline, CDR1 SGHDT and CDR2 YYEEEE. V shed 4 bases and J shed 5 bases, with 25 bases lying between them. This CDR3 region has 18 residues. This CDR3 is CASSVLRGGRTTHNEQFF. CDR3 bases: TGTGCCAGCAGCGTCCTGCGGGGTGGGCGGACCACACACAATGAGCAGTTCTTC.

This chain connects TRBV7-9 to TRBJ2-7, with D possibly matching TRBD2 (5 bases). CDR1 and CDR2 from the germline V gene are SEHNR and FQNEAQ (reference sequence). Deletions cut 10 bases from V and 5 bases from J, with 15 bases between. There are 12 residues in the CDR3. CDR3 protein: CATAREAHEQYF. The DNA of the CDR3 is TGTGCCACCGCGAGGGAAGCGCACGAGCAGTACTTC.

V and J are TRBV12-5 and TRBJ1-2; 8 bases map to TRBD1. The germline gives CDR1 LGHNT, CDR2 FRNRAP. V gave up 1 base and J gave up 2 bases; unmatched junction bases: 9. The CDR3 has 17 amino acids. DNA of the CDR3: TGTGCTAGTGGTTTGGGGATCCGGGACAGGAGAAACTATGGCTACACCTTC. Translating it yields CASGLGIRDRRNYGYTF. Combining the CDR3 with reference TRBV12-5 and TRBJ1-2 gives the whole variable domain DARVTQTPRHKVTEMGQEVTMRCQPILGHNTVFWYRQTMMQGLELLAYFRNRAPLDDSGMPKDRFSAEMPDATLATLKIQPSEPRDSAVYFCASGLGIRDRRNYGYTFGSGTRLTVV.

The chain couples TRBV6-4 to TRBJ1-2, with D maybe TRBD1 (5 bases). V was pared by 2 bases and J by 1 base, with 8 bases between. The CDR3 loop spans 14 amino acids. CDR1 MRHNA and CDR2 SNTAGT come from the germline V gene. CDR3 DNA sequence: TGTGCCAGCAGTGACACACAGGTTAACTATGGCTACACCTTC. This codes for CASSDTQVNYGYTF.

This clone has only one observation. The chain carries TRBV7-9 and TRBJ2-7; 9 bases fit TRBD1. This CDR3 has 14 amino acids. V was pared by 5 bases and J by 5 bases, with 7 bases of the junction left unmatched. Germline V gene sequence: CDR1 SEHNR, CDR2 FQNEAQ (reference sequence). CDR3 sequence: CASSLRDRAHEQYF. CDR3 in DNA: TGTGCCAGCAGCCTCCGGGACAGGGCCCACGAGCAGTACTTC.

V gene TRBV10-3 combines with J gene TRBJ2-7; D is possibly TRBD1 (5 bases). Trimming shortened V by 0 bases and J by 6 bases, and 9 bases separated the two germline ends. The CDR3 totals 13 residues. CDR1 is ENHRY and CDR2 is SYGVKD in the germline V gene. CDR3 sequence reads: CAISESSGAEQYF. The CDR3 region has the DNA TGTGCCATCAGTGAGTCGAGTGGGGCCGAGCAGTACTTC.

The rearrangement links TRBV19 to TRBJ2-7, with TRBD1 matching 8 bases. This CDR3 comprises 13 residues. V lost 5 bases, J lost 6 bases, and 6 bases stayed unmatched. Germline V gives CDR1 LNHDA, CDR2 SQIVND (reference sequence). The CDR3 here is CASSPPDRGEQYF. DNA for the CDR3: TGTGCCAGTAGTCCCCCAGACAGGGGCGAGCAGTACTTC.

The gene calls are TRBV5-4 and TRBJ2-2, with TRBD2 as a possible D gene (7 bases). Germline V lookup: CDR1 SGHNT, CDR2 YYREEE (reference sequence). This CDR3 region has 14 residues. V dropped 3 bases and J dropped 8 bases, with 14 bases sitting between them. CDR3 DNA sequence: TGTGCCAGCAGCTCAAAGGCGGGGGCGGGGGAGCTGTTTTTT. Amino acids: CASSSKAGAGELFF.

In its sample, this clone was seen a few times. The V and J genes are TRBV11-2 and TRBJ1-4, with unresolved D. CDR1 SGHAT and CDR2 FQNNGV come from the germline V gene. The CDR3 runs to 14 residues. Trimming took off 3 bases at V and 5 bases at J, with 10 bases between the two ends. The DNA of the CDR3 is TGTGCCAGCAGCTTTGAGTACGGGAATGAAAAACTGTTTTTT. Protein sequence: CASSFEYGNEKLFF.

The table lists this clone with a few counts. The V call is TRBV6-5, the J call TRBJ1-2; TRBD1 might be the D (5 bases). Trimming removed 8 bases at V and 4 bases at J, with 14 bases between. CDR3 length: 13 residues. CDR1 and CDR2 (germline): MNHEY, SVGAGI. For the CDR3, the DNA is TGTGCCAGCGGCCCGTCAGGGTCCTATGGCTACACCTTC. It encodes CASGPSGSYGYTF.

This chain links TRBV5-6 with TRBJ1-2; 9 bases agree with TRBD1. The CDR3 is made up of 15 amino acids. V was clipped by 0 bases and J by 3 bases; unmatched bases: 3. Germline CDR1 is SGHDT and CDR2 is YYEEEE. The CDR3 DNA is TGTGCCAGCAGCTTGGGACAGGGGGTCCACTATGGCTACACCTTC. Its translation: CASSLGQGVHYGYTF.

The chain uses TRBV7-2 and TRBJ2-1, with D tentatively TRBD1 or TRBD2 (6 bases each). V was clipped by 5 bases and J by 7 bases, with 18 bases between them. The CDR3 consists of 15 residues. Germline CDR1 is SGHTA and CDR2 is FQGNSA. The CDR3 sequence is CASSPLVGGRNEQFF. CDR3 DNA: TGTGCCAGCAGCCCGTTAGTGGGGGGCAGGAATGAGCAGTTCTTC.

The chain combines TRBV5-8 with TRBJ1-5; D remains ambiguous. Per germline, CDR1 SGHTS and CDR2 YDEGEE. V was shortened by 1 base and J by 2 bases, with 10 bases between the two germline ends. The CDR3 has 15 amino acids. CDR3 sequence reads: CASSLSGNGNQPQHF. CDR3 sequence (DNA): TGTGCCAGCAGCTTGTCGGGAAATGGCAATCAGCCCCAGCATTTT.

The CDR3 sequence: CASSHTGGYEKLFF. DNA for the CDR3: TGTGCCAGCAGCCATACAGGGGGCTATGAAAAACTGTTTTTT. The chain uses TRBV14 and TRBJ1-4, with 9 bases that match TRBD1. V was pared by 3 bases and J by 6 bases, with 2 bases of the junction left unmatched. CDR3 length: 14 residues. Germline V gives CDR1 SGHDN, CDR2 FVKESK.

The chain employs TRBV30 and TRBJ1-6, with D uncertain. V lost 0 bases and J 14 bases, leaving 11 bases between the germline ends. Germline values: CDR1 GTSNPN, CDR2 SVGIG (reference sequence). The CDR3 totals 12 residues. Written as DNA, the CDR3 is TGTGCCTGGAGTGTAGGCGAAGGGACCCTCCACTTT. Translation: CAWSVGEGTLHF.

A few counts support this clone. The chain employs TRBV2 and TRBJ1-1; 7 bases match TRBD1. Losses at the gene ends were 6 bases for V and 1 base for J; bases not matched to a gene: 8. CDR1 is SNHLY and CDR2 is FYNNEI in the germline V gene. The CDR3 has 15 residues. The chain's CDR3 is CASRDQGVGNTEAFF. The CDR3 bases are TGTGCCAGCAGGGACCAGGGGGTCGGGAACACTGAAGCTTTCTTT.

This chain connects TRBV10-3 to TRBJ1-5; possibly TRBD1 for D (5 bases). The CDR3 extends over 17 amino acids. V lost 5 bases, J lost 2 bases, and 19 bases lay in between. CDR1 ENHRY and CDR2 SYGVKD come from the germline V gene. For the CDR3, the DNA is TGTGCCATCAGTAGTGTGCCAGGGAGAGATGGCAATCAGCCCCAGCATTTT. It codes for CAISSVPGRDGNQPQHF.

In this sample, this clone turned up once. The rearrangement uses TRBV2 and TRBJ2-5; TRBD2 matches 8 bases. CDR1 is SNHLY and CDR2 is FYNNEI in the germline V gene. The length of the CDR3 is 13 residues. With V trimmed by 5 bases and J by 3 bases, 2 bases remained unmatched. The CDR3: CASSNSGEETQYF. The CDR3 region has the DNA TGTGCCAGCAGTAATAGCGGGGAAGAGACCCAGTACTTC. The complete variable domain, with remaining parts taken from reference TRBV2 and TRBJ2-5, reads EPEVTQTPSHQVTQMGQEVILRCVPISNHLYFYWYRQILGQKVEFLVSFYNNEISEKSEIFDDQFSVERPDGSNFTLKIRSTKLEDSAMYFCASSNSGEETQYFGPGTRLLVL.

The V call is TRBV6-6, the J call TRBJ2-7, with TRBD1 identical over 9 bases. The J segment lost 7 bases and the V segment lost 6 bases, leaving 10 bases of the junction unmatched. Per germline, CDR1 MNHNY and CDR2 SVGAGI (reference sequence). The CDR3 length is 14 residues. CDR3 in amino acids: CASRQGQGLWEQYF. CDR3 nucleotide sequence: TGTGCCAGCAGGCAAGGACAGGGGTTGTGGGAGCAGTACTTC.

The chain employs TRBV6-6 and TRBJ1-4, with D uncertain. The CDR3 is made up of 15 amino acids. V was pared by 8 bases and J by 2 bases, with 15 bases between. Germline loops: CDR1 MNHNY, CDR2 SVGAGI (reference sequence). The CDR3 protein is CASWSPGRTNEKLFF. CDR3 nucleotide sequence: TGTGCCAGCTGGTCCCCTGGGCGGACTAATGAAAAACTGTTTTTT.

This rearrangement joins TRBV30 to TRBJ1-4; D might be TRBD1 (5 bases). V shed 5 bases and J shed 7 bases, with 5 bases lying between them. CDR1 and CDR2 from the germline V gene are GTSNPN and SVGIG (reference sequence). The CDR3 is made up of 10 amino acids. Written as DNA, the CDR3 is TGTGCCTGGGGGGGTGAAAAACTGTTTTTT. It translates to CAWGGEKLFF.

V is TRBV30 and J is TRBJ1-5; D perhaps matches TRBD1 (5 bases). Germline CDR1 reads GTSNPN; CDR2 reads SVGIG (reference sequence). Between the trimmed V and J ends, which lost 1 base and 2 bases, there was a span of 15 bases. The CDR3 loop spans 16 amino acids. CDR3 in DNA: TGTGCCTGGAGTGCAGCAGGGAAACAGGGCAATCAGCCCCAGCATTTT. Translation: CAWSAAGKQGNQPQHF. Drawing the rest from reference TRBV30 and TRBJ1-5, the complete variable domain is SQTIHQWPATLVQPVGSPLSLECTVEGTSNPNLYWYRQAAGRGLQLLFYSVGIGQISSEVPQNLSASRPQDRQFILSSKKLLLSDSGFYLCAWSAAGKQGNQPQHFGDGTRLSIL.

J is TRBJ1-2 and V is TRBV30, with 8 bases that match TRBD1. Germline trimming cut 7 bases from V and 6 bases from J; bases unmatched to any gene: 7. Per germline, CDR1 GTSNPN and CDR2 SVGIG (reference sequence). The CDR3 has 12 amino acids. This chain's CDR3 is CASLGQGDGYTF. The CDR3 nucleotides are TGTGCCTCCCTTGGACAGGGTGATGGCTACACCTTC.

This clone was seen a few times. This chain uses TRBV30 with TRBJ1-5, with 9 bases identical to TRBD1. This CDR3 spans 15 amino acids. Per the germline V gene, CDR1 is GTSNPN and CDR2 is SVGIG (reference sequence). The ends lost 0 bases at V and 4 bases at J; junction bases unmatched: 4. CDR3 in amino acids: CAWSVRDRENQPQHF. The CDR3 nucleotides are TGTGCCTGGAGTGTACGGGACAGGGAGAATCAGCCCCAGCATTTT. Drawing the rest from reference TRBV30 and TRBJ1-5, the complete variable domain is SQTIHQWPATLVQPVGSPLSLECTVEGTSNPNLYWYRQAAGRGLQLLFYSVGIGQISSEVPQNLSASRPQDRQFILSSKKLLLSDSGFYLCAWSVRDRENQPQHFGDGTRLSIL.